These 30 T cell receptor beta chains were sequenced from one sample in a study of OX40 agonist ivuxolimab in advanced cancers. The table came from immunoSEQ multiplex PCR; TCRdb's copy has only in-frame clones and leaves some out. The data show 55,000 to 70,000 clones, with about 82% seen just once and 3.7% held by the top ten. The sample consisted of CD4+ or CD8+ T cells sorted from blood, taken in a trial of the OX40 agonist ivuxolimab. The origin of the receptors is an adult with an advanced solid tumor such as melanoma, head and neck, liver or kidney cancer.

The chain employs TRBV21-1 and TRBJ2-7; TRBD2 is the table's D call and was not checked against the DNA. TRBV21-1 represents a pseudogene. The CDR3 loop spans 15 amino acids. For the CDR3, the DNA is TGTGCCAGCAGCAAAGCGCGGGACGAAGCCTACGAGCAGTACTTC. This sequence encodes CASSKARDEAYEQYF.

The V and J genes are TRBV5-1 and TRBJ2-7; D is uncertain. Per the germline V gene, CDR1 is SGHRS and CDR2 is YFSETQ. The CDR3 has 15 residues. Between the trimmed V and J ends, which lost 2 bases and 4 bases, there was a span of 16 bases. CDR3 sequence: CASSFSFSSSYEQYF. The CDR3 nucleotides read TGCGCCAGCAGCTTTAGTTTCTCCTCTTCATACGAGCAGTACTTC. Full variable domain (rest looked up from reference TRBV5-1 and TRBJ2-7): KAGVTQTPRYLIKTRGQQVTLSCSPISGHRSVSWYQQTPGQGLQFLFEYFSETQRNKGNFPGRFSGRQFSNSRSEMNVSTLELGDSALYLCASSFSFSSSYEQYFGPGTRLTVT.

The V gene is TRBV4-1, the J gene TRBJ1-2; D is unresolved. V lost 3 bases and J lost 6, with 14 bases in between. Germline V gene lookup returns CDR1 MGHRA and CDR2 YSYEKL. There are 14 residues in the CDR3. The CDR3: CASSQIDIADGYTF. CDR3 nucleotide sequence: TGCGCCAGCAGCCAGATTGACATCGCGGATGGCTACACCTTC.

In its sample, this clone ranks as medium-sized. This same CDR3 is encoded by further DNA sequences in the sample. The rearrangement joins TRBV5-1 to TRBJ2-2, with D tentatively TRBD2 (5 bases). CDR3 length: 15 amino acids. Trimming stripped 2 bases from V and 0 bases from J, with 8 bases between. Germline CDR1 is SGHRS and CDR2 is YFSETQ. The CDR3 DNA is TGCGCCAGCAGCTTAAGAGGGCCGAACACCGGGGAGCTGTTTTTT. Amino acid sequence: CASSLRGPNTGELFF.

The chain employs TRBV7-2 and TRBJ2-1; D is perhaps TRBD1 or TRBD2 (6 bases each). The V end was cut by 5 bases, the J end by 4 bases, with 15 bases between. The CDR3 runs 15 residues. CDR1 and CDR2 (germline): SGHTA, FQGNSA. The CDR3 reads CASSPRGSGYNEQFF. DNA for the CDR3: TGTGCCAGCAGCCCCAGGGGTAGCGGATACAATGAGCAGTTCTTC.

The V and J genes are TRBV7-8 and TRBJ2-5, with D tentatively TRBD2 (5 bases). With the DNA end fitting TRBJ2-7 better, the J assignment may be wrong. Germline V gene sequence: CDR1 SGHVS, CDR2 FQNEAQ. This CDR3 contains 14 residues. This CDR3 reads CASSLGRSFYEQYF. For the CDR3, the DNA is TGTGCCAGCAGCTTAGGGAGGAGTTTCTACGAGCAGTACTTC.

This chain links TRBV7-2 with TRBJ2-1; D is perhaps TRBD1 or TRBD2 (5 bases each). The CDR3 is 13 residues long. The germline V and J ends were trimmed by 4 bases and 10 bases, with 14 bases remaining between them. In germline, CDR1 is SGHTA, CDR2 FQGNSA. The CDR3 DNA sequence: TGTGCCAGCAGCTGGCACCGGGACGGCGAGCAGTTCTTC. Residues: CASSWHRDGEQFF. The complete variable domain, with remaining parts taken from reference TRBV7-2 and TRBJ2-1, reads GAGVSQSPSNKVTEKGKDVELRCDPISGHTALYWYRQSLGQGLEFLIYFQGNSAPDKSGLPSDRFSAERTGGSVSTLTIQRTQQEDSAVYLCASSWHRDGEQFFGPGTRLTVL.

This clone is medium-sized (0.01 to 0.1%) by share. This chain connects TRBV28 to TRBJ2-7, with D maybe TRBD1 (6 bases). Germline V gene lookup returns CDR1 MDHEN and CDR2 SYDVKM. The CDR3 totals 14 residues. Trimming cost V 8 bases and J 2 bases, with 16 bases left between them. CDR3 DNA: TGTGCCAGCGCCCTGAACAGGGTTGCCTACGAGCAGTACTTC. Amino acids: CASALNRVAYEQYF. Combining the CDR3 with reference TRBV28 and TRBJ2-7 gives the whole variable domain DVKVTQSSRYLVKRTGEKVFLECVQDMDHENMFWYRQDPGLGLRLIYFSYDVKMKEKGDIPEGYSVSREKKERFSLILESASTNQTSMYLCASALNRVAYEQYFGPGTRLTVT.

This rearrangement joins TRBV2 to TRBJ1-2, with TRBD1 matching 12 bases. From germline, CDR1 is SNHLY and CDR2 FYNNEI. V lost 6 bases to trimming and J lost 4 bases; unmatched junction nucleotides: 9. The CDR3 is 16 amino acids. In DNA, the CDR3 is TGTGCCAGCAGAGGGAGTGGGACAGGGGGCATCTATGGCTACACCTTC. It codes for CASRGSGTGGIYGYTF.

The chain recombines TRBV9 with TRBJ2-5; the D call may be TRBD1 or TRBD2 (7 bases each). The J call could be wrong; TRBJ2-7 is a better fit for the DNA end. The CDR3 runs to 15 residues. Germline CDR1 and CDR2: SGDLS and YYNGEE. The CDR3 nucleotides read TGTGCCAGCAGCCCTCAGGGGGGGACACTTTACGAGCAGTACTTC. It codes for CASSPQGGTLYEQYF.

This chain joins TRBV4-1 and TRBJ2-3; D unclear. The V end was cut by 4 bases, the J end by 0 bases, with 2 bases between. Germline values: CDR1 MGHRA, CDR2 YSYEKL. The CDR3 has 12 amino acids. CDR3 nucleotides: TGCGCCAGCAGCCTAAGCACAGATACGCAGTATTTT. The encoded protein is CASSLSTDTQYF.

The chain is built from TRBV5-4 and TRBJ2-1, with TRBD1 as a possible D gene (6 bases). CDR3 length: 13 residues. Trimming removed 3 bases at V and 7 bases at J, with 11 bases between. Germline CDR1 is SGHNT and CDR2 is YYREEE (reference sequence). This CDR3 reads CASSSRTVNEQFF. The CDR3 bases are TGTGCCAGCAGCTCTAGGACAGTTAATGAGCAGTTCTTC.

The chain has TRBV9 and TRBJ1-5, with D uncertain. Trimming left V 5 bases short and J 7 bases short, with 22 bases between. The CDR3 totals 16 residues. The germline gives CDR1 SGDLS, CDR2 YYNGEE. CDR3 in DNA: TGTGCCAGCAGTTTAACCGCCGGGTTTCAGGACCAGCCCCAGCATTTT. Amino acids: CASSLTAGFQDQPQHF.

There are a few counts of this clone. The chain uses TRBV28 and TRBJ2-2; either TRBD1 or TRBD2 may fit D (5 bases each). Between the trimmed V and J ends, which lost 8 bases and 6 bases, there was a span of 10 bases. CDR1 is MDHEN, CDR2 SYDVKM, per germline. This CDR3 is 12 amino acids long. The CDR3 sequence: CASGQGPGELFF. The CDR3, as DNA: TGTGCCAGCGGGCAGGGACCCGGGGAGCTGTTTTTT. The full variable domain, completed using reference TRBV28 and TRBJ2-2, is DVKVTQSSRYLVKRTGEKVFLECVQDMDHENMFWYRQDPGLGLRLIYFSYDVKMKEKGDIPEGYSVSREKKERFSLILESASTNQTSMYLCASGQGPGELFFGEGSRLTVL.

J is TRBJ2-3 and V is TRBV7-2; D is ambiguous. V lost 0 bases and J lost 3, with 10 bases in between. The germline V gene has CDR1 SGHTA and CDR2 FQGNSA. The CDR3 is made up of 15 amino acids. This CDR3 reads CASSLATPPTDTQYF. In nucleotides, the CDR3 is TGTGCCAGCAGCTTAGCGACCCCTCCTACAGATACGCAGTATTTT.

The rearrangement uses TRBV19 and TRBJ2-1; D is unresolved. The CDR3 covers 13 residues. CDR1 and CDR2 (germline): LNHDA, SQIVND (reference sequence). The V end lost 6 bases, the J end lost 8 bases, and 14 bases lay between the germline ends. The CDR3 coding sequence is TGTGCCAGTAGCCCAGCGACCCCCGATGAGCAGTTCTTC. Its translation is CASSPATPDEQFF.

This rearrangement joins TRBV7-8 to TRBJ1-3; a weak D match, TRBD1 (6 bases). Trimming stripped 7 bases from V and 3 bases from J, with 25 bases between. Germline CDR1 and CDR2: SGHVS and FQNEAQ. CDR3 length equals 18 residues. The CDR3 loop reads CASTFSGLGGAIGNTIYF. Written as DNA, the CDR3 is TGTGCCAGCACTTTTTCCGGGCTCGGGGGGGCGATTGGAAACACCATATATTTT.

As DNA, the CDR3 is TGTGCCAGCAGCTTAATTGGGAACGAGCAGTACTTC. Protein product: CASSLIGNEQYF. The V and J genes are TRBV7-9 and TRBJ2-7; D gene ambiguous. From germline, CDR1 is SEHNR and CDR2 FQNEAQ (reference sequence). The V and J ends lost 2 bases and 5 bases respectively, with 7 bases between them. This CDR3 spans 12 amino acids.

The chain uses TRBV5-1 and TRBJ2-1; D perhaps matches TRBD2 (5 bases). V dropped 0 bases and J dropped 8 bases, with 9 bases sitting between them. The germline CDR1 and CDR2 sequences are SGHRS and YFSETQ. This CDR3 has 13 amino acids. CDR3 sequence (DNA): TGCGCCAGCAGCTTGGGTACAGCGGATGAGCAGTTCTTC. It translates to CASSLGTADEQFF.

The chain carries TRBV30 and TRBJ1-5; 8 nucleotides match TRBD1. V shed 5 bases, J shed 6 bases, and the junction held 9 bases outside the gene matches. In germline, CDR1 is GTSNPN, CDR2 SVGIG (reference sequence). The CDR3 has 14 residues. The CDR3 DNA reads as TGTGCCTGGTCGCTAGGGACAGGACGTCAGCCCCAGCATTTT. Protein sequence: CAWSLGTGRQPQHF.

The DNA for the CDR3 is TGCGCCAGCAGCCCTAGCGGGAGGGCCCTCGATACGCAGTATTTT. Translation gives CASSPSGRALDTQYF. V gene TRBV5-1 combines with J gene TRBJ2-3, with 12 positions matching TRBD2. With 4 bases clipped from V and 6 bases from J, the junction kept 6 bases outside the gene matches. Germline V gene lookup returns CDR1 SGHRS and CDR2 YFSETQ. The CDR3 length is 15 residues.

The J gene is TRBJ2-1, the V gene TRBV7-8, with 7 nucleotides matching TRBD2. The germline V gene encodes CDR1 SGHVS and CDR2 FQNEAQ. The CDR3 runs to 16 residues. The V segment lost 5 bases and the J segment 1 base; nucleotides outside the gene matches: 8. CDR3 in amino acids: CASSPRDYLSYNEQFF. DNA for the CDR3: TGTGCCAGCAGCCCCCGGGACTACCTTTCCTACAATGAGCAGTTCTTC.

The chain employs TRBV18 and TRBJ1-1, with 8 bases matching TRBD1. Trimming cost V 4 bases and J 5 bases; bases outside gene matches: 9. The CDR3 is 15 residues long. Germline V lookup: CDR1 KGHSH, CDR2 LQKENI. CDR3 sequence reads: CASSRDTGGKTEAFF. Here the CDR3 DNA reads TGTGCCAGCTCACGGGATACAGGGGGGAAAACTGAAGCTTTCTTT.

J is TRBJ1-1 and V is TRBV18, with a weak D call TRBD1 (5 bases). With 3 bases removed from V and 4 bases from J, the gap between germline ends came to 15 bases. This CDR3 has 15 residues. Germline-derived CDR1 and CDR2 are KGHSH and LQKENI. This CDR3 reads CASSPARRGFTEAFF. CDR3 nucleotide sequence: TGTGCCAGCTCACCGGCCCGAAGGGGTTTCACTGAAGCTTTCTTT.

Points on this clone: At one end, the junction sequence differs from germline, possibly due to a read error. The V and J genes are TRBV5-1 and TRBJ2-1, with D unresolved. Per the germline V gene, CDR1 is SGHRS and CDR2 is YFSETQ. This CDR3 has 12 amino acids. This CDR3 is CASSLPGPIGIF. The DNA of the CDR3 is TGCGCCAGCAGCTTACCGGGCCCGATAGGGATCTTC. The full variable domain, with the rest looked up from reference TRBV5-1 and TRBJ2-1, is KAGVTQTPRYLIKTRGQQVTLSCSPISGHRSVSWYQQTPGQGLQFLFEYFSETQRNKGNFPGRFSGRQFSNSRSEMNVSTLELGDSALYLCASSLPGPIGIFGPGTRLTVL.

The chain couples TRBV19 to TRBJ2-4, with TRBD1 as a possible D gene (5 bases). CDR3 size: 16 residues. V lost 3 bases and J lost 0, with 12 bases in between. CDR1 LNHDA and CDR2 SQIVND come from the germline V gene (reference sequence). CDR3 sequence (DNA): TGTGCCAGTAGTATTCAGGACACTTTAGCCAAAAACATTCAGTACTTC. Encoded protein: CASSIQDTLAKNIQYF.

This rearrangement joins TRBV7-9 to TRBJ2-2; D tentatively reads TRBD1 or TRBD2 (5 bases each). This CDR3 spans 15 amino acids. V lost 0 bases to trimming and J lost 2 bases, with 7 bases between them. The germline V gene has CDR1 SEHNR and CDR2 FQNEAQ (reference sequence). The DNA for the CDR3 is TGTGCCAGCAGCTTAGCGGGACCAAACACCGGGGAGCTGTTTTTT. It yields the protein CASSLAGPNTGELFF. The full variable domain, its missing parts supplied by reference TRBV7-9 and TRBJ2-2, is DTGVSQNPRHKITKRGQNVTFRCDPISEHNRLYWYRQTLGQGPEFLTYFQNEAQLEKSRLLSDRFSAERPKGSFSTLEIQRTEQGDSAMYLCASSLAGPNTGELFFGEGSRLTVL.

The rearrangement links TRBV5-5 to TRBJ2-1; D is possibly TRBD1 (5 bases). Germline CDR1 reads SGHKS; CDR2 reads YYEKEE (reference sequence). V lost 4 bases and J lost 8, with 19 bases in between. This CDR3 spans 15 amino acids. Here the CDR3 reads CASSRQDTLSDEQFF. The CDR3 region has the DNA TGTGCCAGCAGCCGCCAGGACACCCTGAGCGATGAGCAGTTCTTC.

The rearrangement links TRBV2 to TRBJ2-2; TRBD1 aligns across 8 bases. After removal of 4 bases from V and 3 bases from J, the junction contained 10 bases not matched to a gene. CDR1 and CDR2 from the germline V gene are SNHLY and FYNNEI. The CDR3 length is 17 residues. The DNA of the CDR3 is TGTGCCAGCAGTGTCCGGGGCACAGGGGGAGACACCGGGGAGCTGTTTTTT. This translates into CASSVRGTGGDTGELFF.

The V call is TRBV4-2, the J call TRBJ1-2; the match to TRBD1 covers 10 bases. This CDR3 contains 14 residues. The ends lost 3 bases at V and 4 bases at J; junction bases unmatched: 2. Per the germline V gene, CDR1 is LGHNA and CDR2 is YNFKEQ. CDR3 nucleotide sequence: TGTGCCAGCAGCCAGGGGACAGGGGTCTATGGCTACACCTTC. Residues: CASSQGTGVYGYTF.